The present TCR beta chain was sequenced within a study of Graves' ophthalmopathy and Graves' hyperthyroidism. Findings of the study overall: Among thyroid clonotypes expanded above 0.001 frequency, most also appeared in blood.

The TCR beta CDR3 regions underwent amplification from RNA transcripts. First-round RT-PCR relied on HTBI primers, and a second-round multiplex PCR came next. Each CDR3 protein gets one entry after TCRdb re-called the multiplex PCR reads with MiXCR. The table records hundreds of thousands of distinct CDR3 sequences, roughly 20% of them present only once. CDR3 length equals 15 residues. The J segment lost 3 bases and the V segment lost 2 bases, leaving 4 bases of the junction unmatched. The germline CDR1 and CDR2 sequences are SGHNT and YYREEE (reference sequence). The stable label applied to hyperthyroidism with no ophthalmopathy within 18 months of follow-up. This clonotype was observed a handful of times. The antigen remains undetermined.

This TCR was sampled from a woman younger than 35 with stable Graves' hyperthyroidism. Some clones in this sample may be carry-over from other donors' samples. The gene calls are TRBV5-4 and TRBJ1-1; 10 bases fit TRBD1. Sample: peripheral blood. The CDR3 here is CASSFDRGLDTEAFF. The CDR3 region has the DNA TGTGCCAGCAGCTTCGACAGGGGGCTAGACACTGAAGCTTTCTTT.